This paragraph covers one T cell receptor (beta chain) sequence. Its antigen is not identified. Method: immunoSEQ multiplex PCR; TCRdb's copy keeps in-frame clones and lacks some. The sample lists about 580,000 clones, about 98% occurring once. The data were taken from a study of shared clonotypes between healthy human individuals. Germline CDR1 reads MGHDK; CDR2 reads SYGVNS. CDR3 length: 14 residues. Trimming cost V 4 bases and J 4 bases, with 11 bases left between them. Notes on the study in general: Among the subsets, naive ones generally showed larger estimated richness than memory ones. Large sequencing depth failed to make sorted-subset sequencing complete, rarefaction showed. Generation probabilities were higher for clonotypes shared across all four sorted-subset donors than for unshared ones.

The naive CD8 population came from CD45RO-negative cells selected for CCR7, without terminally differentiated effector memory CD45RA+ cells. All donors were healthy HIV-negative adults lacking recent acute infections or vaccinations. The TCR originated in a young man in good health. V usage is TRBV25-1 and J usage is TRBJ1-5, with D perhaps matching TRBD1 (6 bases). Input material: naive CD8+ T cells sorted from blood. The CDR3 sequence: CASSGQGTNQPQHF. The CDR3 DNA reads TGTGCCAGCAGTGGGCAGGGGACAAATCAGCCCCAGCATTTT. Supplemented by reference TRBV25-1 and TRBJ1-5, the full variable domain reads EADIYQTPRYLVIGTGKKITLECSQTMGHDKMYWYQQDPGMELHLIHYSYGVNSTEKGDLSSESTVSRIRTEHFPLTLESARPSHTSQYLCASSGQGTNQPQHFGDGTRLSIL.